The TCR beta chain described here comes from a study of T cell responses to AZD1222 COVID-19 vaccine. As for the study in general: Second-dose groups at about 4 or about 12 weeks were pooled. Study findings and constraints: Clonal diversity may have been underestimated, and the donors were mostly white British, with more females than males. Repertoires were obtained only post-peak T cell response. Spike was spanned by vaccine-associated CD4 TCRs, which were dominant at 160-218 and 743-854.

This CDR3 is 12 amino acids long. Germline CDR1 is MNHEY and CDR2 is SVGAGI. V dropped 8 bases and J dropped 6 bases, with 12 bases sitting between them. TCRdb's table, derived via immunoSEQ multiplex PCR, lists solely in-frame clones and lacks some. The table has approximately 110,000 clones, around 94% seen once; the top ten hold about 2.2%. As to this clone: Its antigen is unidentified.

The chain carries TRBV6-5 and TRBJ2-3, with no clear D. The specimen was peripheral blood, collected on day 0 of AZD1222 vaccination. The receptor comes from an adult in good health. The CDR3 reads CASSLLADTQYF. The DNA of the CDR3 is TGTGCCAGCTCTCTGTTGGCGGATACGCAGTATTTT.